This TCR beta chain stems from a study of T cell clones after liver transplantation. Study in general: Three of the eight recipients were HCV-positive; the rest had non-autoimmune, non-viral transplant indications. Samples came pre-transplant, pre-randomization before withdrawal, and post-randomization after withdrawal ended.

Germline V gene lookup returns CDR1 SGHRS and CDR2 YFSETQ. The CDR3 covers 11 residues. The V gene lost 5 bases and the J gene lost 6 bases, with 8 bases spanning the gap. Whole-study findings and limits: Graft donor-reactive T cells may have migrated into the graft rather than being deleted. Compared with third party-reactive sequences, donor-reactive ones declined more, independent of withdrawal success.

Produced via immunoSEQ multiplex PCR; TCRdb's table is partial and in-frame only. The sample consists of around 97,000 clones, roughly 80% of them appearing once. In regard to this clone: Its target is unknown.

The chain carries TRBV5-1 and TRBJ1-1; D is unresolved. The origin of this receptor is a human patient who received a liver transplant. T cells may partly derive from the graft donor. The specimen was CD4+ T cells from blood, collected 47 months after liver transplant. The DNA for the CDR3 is TGCGCCAGCAGATGGGGTTCTGAAGCTTTCTTT. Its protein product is CASRWGSEAFF. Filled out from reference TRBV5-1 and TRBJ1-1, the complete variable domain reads KAGVTQTPRYLIKTRGQQVTLSCSPISGHRSVSWYQQTPGQGLQFLFEYFSETQRNKGNFPGRFSGRQFSNSRSEMNVSTLELGDSALYLCASRWGSEAFFGQGTRLTVV.